This T cell receptor (beta chain) appears in the sequencing data of a study of T-cell reconstitution after alpha-beta-depleted transplantation in children. This clonotype has more than one count but fewer than ten. Its antigen is not identified. Overall study results and limits: One year post-transplant, T-cell counts and diversity were largely derived from T cells produced anew.

Unique molecular identifiers tagged the TCRbeta library. Via MiXCR, TCRdb re-called the PCR reads, giving one row per CDR3 protein. The table shows 780,000 or so distinct CDR3 sequences, with approximately 15% occurring only once. Germline V gene sequence: CDR1 LNHNV, CDR2 YYDKDF (reference sequence). The J segment lost 7 bases and the V segment lost 5 bases, leaving 18 bases of the junction unmatched. The CDR3 consists of 18 residues. The sequence came from a male patient between 10 and 17 years old who had a stem cell transplant for acute lymphoblastic leukemia, so the T cells may come from the graft donor. The gene calls are TRBV15 and TRBJ2-1; 9 bases map to TRBD2. The specimen was PBMCs, mostly from graft donor cells, collected 360 days after TCRalphabeta/CD19-depleted stem cell transplant. The CDR3 sequence is CATSLEVGLAGKLNEQFF. DNA for the CDR3: TGTGCCACCAGCCTAGAGGTAGGGCTAGCGGGAAAATTGAATGAGCAGTTCTTC.